The T cell receptor (beta chain) described here comes from a study of cytomegalovirus exposure and HLA in healthy donors. This clone was observed a handful of times. The antigen remains unidentified. Though probably carrying unrecorded immune exposures, donors were nominally healthy at sampling. PCR amplification relied on 60 Vbeta primers (plus 13 Jbeta primers). Sequenced by immunoSEQ multiplex PCR; TCRdb stores in-frame clones only, minus some. The table has approximately 150,000 clones, approximately 81% seen once. Germline values: CDR1 MNHNS, CDR2 SASEGT. Trimming removed 2 bases from V and 4 bases from J, with 14 bases in between. The CDR3 is made up of 15 amino acids. Study results and caveats: Confirmation was obtained in vitro that three CMV-associated chains are specific for CMV antigens. Roughly even sequencing depth across donors was the assumption behind the presence/absence analyses.

Material for sequencing was PBMCs. The TCR was taken from a man in his thirties or forties in good health and CMV-seropositive. V is TRBV6-1 and J is TRBJ1-1; D perhaps matches TRBD1 (6 bases). The CDR3 loop is CASSEFAGAGTEAFF. CDR3 sequence (DNA): TGTGCCAGCAGTGAATTCGCAGGGGCAGGCACTGAAGCTTTCTTT.